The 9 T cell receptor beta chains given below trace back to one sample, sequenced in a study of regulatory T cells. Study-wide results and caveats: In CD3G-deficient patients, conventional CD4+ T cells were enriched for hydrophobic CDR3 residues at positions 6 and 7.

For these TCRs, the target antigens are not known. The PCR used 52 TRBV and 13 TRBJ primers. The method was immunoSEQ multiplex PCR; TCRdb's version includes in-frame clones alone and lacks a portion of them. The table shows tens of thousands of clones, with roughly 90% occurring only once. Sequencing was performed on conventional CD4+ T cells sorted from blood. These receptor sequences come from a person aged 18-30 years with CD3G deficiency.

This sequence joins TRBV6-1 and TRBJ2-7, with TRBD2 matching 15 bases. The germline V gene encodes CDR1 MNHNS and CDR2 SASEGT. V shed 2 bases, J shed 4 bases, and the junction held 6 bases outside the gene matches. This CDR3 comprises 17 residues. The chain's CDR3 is CASSERTSGGAAYEQYF. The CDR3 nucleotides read TGTGCCAGCAGTGAAAGGACTAGCGGGGGGGCTGCTTACGAGCAGTACTTC.

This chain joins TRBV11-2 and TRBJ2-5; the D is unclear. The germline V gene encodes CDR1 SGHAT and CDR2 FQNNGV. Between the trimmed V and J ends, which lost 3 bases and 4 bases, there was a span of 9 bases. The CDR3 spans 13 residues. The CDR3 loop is CASSFSLLETQYF. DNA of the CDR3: TGTGCCAGCAGCTTTAGCCTTTTAGAGACCCAGTACTTC.

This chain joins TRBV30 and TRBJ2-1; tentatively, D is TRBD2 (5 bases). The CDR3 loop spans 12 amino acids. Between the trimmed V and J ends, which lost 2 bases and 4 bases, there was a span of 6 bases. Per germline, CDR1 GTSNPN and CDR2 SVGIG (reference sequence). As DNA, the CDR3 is TGTGCCTGGAGTCGGGGTTACAATGAGCAGTTCTTC. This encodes CAWSRGYNEQFF.

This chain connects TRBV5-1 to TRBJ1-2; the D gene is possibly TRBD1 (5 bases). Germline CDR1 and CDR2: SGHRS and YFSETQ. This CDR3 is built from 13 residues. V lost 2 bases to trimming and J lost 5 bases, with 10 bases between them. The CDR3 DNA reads TGCGCCAGCAGCTTTGGCGGGGGGTATGGCTACACCTTC. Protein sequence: CASSFGGGYGYTF.

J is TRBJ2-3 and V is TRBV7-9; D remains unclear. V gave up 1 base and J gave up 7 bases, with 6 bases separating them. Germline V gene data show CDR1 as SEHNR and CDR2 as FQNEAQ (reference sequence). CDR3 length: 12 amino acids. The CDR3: CASSLGENTQYF. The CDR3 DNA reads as TGTGCCAGCAGCTTAGGAGAGAATACGCAGTATTTT. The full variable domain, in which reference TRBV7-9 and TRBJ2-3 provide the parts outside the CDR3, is DTGVSQNPRHKITKRGQNVTFRCDPISEHNRLYWYRQTLGQGPEFLTYFQNEAQLEKSRLLSDRFSAERPKGSFSTLEIQRTEQGDSAMYLCASSLGENTQYFGPGTRLTVL.

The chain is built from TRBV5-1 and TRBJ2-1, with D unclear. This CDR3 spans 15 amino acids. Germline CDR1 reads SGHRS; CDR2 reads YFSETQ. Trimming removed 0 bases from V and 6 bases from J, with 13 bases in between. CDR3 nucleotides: TGCGCCAGCAGCTTGGGACAAACCGTTTCCAATGAGCAGTTCTTC. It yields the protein CASSLGQTVSNEQFF.

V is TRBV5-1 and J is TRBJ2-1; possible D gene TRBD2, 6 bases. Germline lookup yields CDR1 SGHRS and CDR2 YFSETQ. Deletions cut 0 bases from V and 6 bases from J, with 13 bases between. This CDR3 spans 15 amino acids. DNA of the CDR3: TGCGCCAGCAGCTTGGGGCCGGGAGTGGGCAATGAGCAGTTCTTC. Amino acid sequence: CASSLGPGVGNEQFF.

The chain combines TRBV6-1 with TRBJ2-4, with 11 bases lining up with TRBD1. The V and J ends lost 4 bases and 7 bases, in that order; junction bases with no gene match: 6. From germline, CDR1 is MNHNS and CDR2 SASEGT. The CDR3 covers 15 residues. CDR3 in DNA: TGTGCCAGCAGTGCGTCGGGACAGGGGGGCAACATTCAGTACTTC. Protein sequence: CASSASGQGGNIQYF.

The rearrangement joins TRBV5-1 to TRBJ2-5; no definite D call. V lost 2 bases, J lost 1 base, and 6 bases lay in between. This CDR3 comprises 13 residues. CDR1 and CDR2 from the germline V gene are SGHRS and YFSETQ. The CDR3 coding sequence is TGCGCCAGCAGCTTCACATCCCAAGAGACCCAGTACTTC. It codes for CASSFTSQETQYF.